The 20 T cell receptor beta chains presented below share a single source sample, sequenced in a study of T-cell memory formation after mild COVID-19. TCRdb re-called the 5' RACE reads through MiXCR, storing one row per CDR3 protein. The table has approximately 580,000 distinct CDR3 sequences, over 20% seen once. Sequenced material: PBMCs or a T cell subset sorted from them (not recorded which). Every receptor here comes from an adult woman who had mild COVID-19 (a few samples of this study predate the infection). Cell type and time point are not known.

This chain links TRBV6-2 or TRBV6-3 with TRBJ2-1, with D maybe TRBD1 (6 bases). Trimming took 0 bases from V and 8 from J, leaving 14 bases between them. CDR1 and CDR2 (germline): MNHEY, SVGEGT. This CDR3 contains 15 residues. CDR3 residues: CASSYSWTVEYEQFF. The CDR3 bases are TGTGCCAGCAGTTACTCCTGGACAGTTGAGTATGAGCAGTTCTTC.

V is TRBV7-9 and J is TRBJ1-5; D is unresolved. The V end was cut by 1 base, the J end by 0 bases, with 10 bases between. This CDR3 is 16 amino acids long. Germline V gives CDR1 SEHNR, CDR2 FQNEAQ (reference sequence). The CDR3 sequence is CASSLDLGSSNQPQHF. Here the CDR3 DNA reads TGTGCCAGCAGCTTAGATTTGGGGAGTAGCAATCAGCCCCAGCATTTT. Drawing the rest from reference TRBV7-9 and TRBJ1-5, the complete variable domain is DTGVSQNPRHKITKRGQNVTFRCDPISEHNRLYWYRQTLGQGPEFLTYFQNEAQLEKSRLLSDRFSAERPKGSFSTLEIQRTEQGDSAMYLCASSLDLGSSNQPQHFGDGTRLSIL.

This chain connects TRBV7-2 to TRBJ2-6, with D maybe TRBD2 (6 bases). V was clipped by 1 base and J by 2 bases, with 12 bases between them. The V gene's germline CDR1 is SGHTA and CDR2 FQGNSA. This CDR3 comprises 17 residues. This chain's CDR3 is CASSLGRGSAGANVLTF. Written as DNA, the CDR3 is TGTGCCAGCAGCTTAGGGAGGGGATCAGCTGGGGCCAACGTCCTGACTTTC.

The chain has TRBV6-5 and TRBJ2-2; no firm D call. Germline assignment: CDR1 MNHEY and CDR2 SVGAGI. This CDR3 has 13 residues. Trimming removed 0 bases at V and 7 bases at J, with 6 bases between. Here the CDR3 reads CASSYSGSGELFF. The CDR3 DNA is TGTGCCAGCAGTTACTCGGGCAGCGGGGAGCTGTTTTTT.

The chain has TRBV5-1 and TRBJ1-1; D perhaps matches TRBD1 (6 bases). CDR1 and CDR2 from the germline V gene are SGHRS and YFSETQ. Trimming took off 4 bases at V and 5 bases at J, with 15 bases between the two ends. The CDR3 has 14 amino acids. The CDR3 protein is CASSGKTGGTEAFF. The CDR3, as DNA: TGCGCCAGCAGCGGAAAGACAGGCGGGACTGAAGCTTTCTTT.

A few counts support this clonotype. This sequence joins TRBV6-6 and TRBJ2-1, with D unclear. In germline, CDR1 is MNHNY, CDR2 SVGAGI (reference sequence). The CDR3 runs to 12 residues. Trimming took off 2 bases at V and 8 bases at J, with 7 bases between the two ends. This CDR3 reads CASSYLFDEQFF. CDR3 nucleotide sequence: TGTGCCAGCAGTTACCTTTTTGATGAGCAGTTCTTC.

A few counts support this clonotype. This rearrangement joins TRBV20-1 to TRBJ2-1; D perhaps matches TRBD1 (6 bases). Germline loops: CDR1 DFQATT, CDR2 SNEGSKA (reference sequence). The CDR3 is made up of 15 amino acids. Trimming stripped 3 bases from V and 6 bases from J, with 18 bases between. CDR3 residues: CSARKAGVPSNEQFF. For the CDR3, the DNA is TGCAGTGCTAGGAAAGCAGGGGTACCTTCCAATGAGCAGTTCTTC.

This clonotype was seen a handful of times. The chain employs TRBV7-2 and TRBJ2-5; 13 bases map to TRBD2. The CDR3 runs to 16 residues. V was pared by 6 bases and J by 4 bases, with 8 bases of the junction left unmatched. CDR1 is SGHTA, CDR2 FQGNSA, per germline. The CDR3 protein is CASRLAGGRGVETQYF. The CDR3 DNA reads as TGTGCCAGCAGACTAGCGGGAGGGCGGGGCGTAGAGACCCAGTACTTC.

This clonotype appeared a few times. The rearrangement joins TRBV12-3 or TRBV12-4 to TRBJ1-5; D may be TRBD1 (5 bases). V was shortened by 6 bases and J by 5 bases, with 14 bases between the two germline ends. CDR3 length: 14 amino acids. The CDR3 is CASSQLGGDQPQHF. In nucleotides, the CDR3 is TGTGCCAGCAGCCAACTGGGGGGAGATCAGCCCCAGCATTTT.

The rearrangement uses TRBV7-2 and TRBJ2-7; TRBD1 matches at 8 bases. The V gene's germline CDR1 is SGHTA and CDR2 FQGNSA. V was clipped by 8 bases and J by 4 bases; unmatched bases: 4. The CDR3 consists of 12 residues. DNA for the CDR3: TGTGCCAGCGTCCAGGGGGCGTACGAGCAGTACTTC. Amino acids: CASVQGAYEQYF.

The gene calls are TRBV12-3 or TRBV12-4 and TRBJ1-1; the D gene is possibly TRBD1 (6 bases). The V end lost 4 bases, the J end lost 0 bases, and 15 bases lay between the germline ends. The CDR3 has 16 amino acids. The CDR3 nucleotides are TGTGCCAGCAGTTCCCCGGGGGGCGAGGTGAACACTGAAGCTTTCTTT. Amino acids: CASSSPGGEVNTEAFF.

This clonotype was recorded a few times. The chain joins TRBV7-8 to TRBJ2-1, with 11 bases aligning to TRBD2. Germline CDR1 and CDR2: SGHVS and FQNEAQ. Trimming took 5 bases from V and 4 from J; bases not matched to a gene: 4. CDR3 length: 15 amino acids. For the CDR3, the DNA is TGTGCCAGCAGCATCCTAGCGGGAGGTTACAATGAGCAGTTCTTC. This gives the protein CASSILAGGYNEQFF.

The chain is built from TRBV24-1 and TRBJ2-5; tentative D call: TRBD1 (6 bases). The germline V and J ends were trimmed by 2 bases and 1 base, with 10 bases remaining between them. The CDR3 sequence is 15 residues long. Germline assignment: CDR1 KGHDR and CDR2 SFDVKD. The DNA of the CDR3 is TGTGCCACCAGTGATTCCCGGGACACCCAAGAGACCCAGTACTTC. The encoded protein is CATSDSRDTQETQYF.

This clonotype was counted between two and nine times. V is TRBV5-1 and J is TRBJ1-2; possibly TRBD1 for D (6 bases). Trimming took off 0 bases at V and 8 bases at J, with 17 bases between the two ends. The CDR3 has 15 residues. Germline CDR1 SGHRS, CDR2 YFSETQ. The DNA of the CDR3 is TGCGCCAGCAGCTTGGTGGGGAACAGGGAAGAGGGCTACACCTTC. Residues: CASSLVGNREEGYTF.

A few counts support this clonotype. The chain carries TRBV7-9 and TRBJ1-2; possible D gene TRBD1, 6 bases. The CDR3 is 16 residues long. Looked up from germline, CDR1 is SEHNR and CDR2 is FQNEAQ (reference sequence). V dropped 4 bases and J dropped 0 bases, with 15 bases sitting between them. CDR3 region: CASSSITGKTNYGYTF. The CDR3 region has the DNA TGTGCCAGCAGCTCGATTACAGGGAAAACTAACTATGGCTACACCTTC.

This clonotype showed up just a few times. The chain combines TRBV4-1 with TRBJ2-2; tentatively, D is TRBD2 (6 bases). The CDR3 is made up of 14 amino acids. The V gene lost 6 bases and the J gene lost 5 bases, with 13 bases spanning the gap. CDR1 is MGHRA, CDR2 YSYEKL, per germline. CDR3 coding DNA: TGCGCCAGCAGTCGGGCGGGGTCGACCGGGGAGCTGTTTTTT. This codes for CASSRAGSTGELFF.

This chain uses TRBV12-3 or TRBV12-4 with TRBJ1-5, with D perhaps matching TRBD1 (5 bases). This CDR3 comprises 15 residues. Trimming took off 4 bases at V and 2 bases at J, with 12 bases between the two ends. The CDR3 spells CASSSPGLGNQPQHF. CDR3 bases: TGTGCCAGCAGTTCCCCAGGGTTAGGCAATCAGCCCCAGCATTTT.

CDR3 in DNA: TGTGCCAGCAGCCCCGGGACTACATATGAGCAGTTCTTC. Residues: CASSPGTTYEQFF. The genes are TRBV7-2 and TRBJ2-1, with 7 nucleotides matching TRBD2. Looked up from germline, CDR1 is SGHTA and CDR2 is FQGNSA. CDR3 length: 13 residues. The V segment lost 5 bases and the J segment 8 bases; nucleotides outside the gene matches: 6.

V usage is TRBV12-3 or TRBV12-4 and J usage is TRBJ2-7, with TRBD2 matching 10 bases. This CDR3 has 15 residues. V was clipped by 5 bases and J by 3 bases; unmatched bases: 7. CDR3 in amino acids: CASSPRLAGNYEQYF. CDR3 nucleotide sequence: TGTGCCAGCAGTCCTCGACTAGCGGGTAACTACGAGCAGTACTTC.

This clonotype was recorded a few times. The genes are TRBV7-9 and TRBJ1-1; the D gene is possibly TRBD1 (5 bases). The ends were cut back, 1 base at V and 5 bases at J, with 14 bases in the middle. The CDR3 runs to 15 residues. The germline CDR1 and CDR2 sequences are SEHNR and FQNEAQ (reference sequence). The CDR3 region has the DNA TGTGCCAGCAGCTTAGTTCCAGGGAAGTTTACTGAAGCTTTCTTT. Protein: CASSLVPGKFTEAFF.